This T cell receptor (beta chain) was found in a study of blood T cell repertoires in COVID-19. Germline lookup yields CDR1 MRHNA and CDR2 SNTAGT. The CDR3 is 15 amino acids. The V and J ends lost 6 bases and 5 bases, in that order; junction bases with no gene match: 6. TCRdb keeps only in-frame clones here, not all; method: immunoSEQ multiplex PCR. This table holds 250,000 to 300,000 clones, about nine tenths found once. The sample holds one count of this clone. Source material: PBMCs or T cells enriched from blood (not recorded which). This receptor was taken from a woman aged 40 to 49 who had recovered from COVID-19. The V and J genes are TRBV6-4 and TRBJ2-5; 13 positions match TRBD2. Written as DNA, the CDR3 is TGTGCCAGCAGCACTAGCGGGAGGGCTGGGGAGACCCAGTACTTC. It is translated as CASSTSGRAGETQYF.